Presented here are 24 T cell receptor beta chains from one specimen sequenced in a study of shared clonotypes between healthy human individuals. Repertoires were generated with immunoSEQ multiplex PCR, while TCRdb's copy carries only in-frame clones and drops some. The data contain about half a million clones, 60% to 80% of them singletons. The sequencing input was PBMCs. The receptors were sampled from a woman aged 40 to 55 in good health. Some clones in this sample may be carry-over from other donors' samples.

This chain links TRBV5-4 with TRBJ2-7, with TRBD2 matching over 8 bases. J was trimmed by 5 bases and V by 1 base; bases with no gene match: 17. Germline CDR1 reads SGHNT; CDR2 reads YYREEE (reference sequence). CDR3 length: 18 amino acids. CDR3 in DNA: TGTGCCAGCAGCTTGTCTCCGCGTCGGGGGGGTAGGGGCCACGAGCAGTACTTC. Its protein product is CASSLSPRRGGRGHEQYF. Together with reference TRBV5-4 and TRBJ2-7, the CDR3 gives the full variable domain: ETGVTQSPTHLIKTRGQQVTLRCSSQSGHNTVSWYQQALGQGPQFIFQYYREEENGRGNFPPRFSGLQFPNYSSELNVNALELDDSALYLCASSLSPRRGGRGHEQYFGPGTRLTVT.

This chain links TRBV27 with TRBJ1-2; D possibly corresponds to TRBD1 (6 bases). The CDR3 length is 12 residues. Germline assignment: CDR1 MNHEY and CDR2 SMNVEV (reference sequence). Deletions cut 3 bases from V and 7 bases from J, with 9 bases between. CDR3: CASSLGGGGYTF. CDR3 in DNA: TGTGCCAGCAGTTTGGGGGGCGGTGGCTACACCTTC.

This clone appeared a few times. The sample has other DNA sequences that encode this CDR3 too. CDR3 DNA: TGTGCCAGCAGTTTCAGCTCCTACGAGCAGTACTTC. Its protein product is CASSFSSYEQYF. This chain links TRBV2 with TRBJ2-7; D ambiguous. There are 12 residues in the CDR3. The V end was cut by 5 bases, the J end by 0 bases, with 5 bases between. The V gene's germline CDR1 is SNHLY and CDR2 FYNNEI.

This clone appeared once. The chain is built from TRBV5-1 and TRBJ2-7, with no clear D. The V gene's germline CDR1 is SGHRS and CDR2 YFSETQ. This CDR3 has 14 residues. V lost 4 bases to trimming and J lost 2 bases, with 13 bases between them. The CDR3 DNA follows: TGCGCCAGCAGCACCGCGGACCATACCTACGAGCAGTACTTC. Protein product: CASSTADHTYEQYF.

This clone appeared a few times. This chain connects TRBV5-1 to TRBJ2-5; D gene ambiguous. The CDR3 consists of 13 residues. Germline V gives CDR1 SGHRS, CDR2 YFSETQ. Trimming stripped 2 bases from V and 2 bases from J, with 7 bases between. CDR3 nucleotides: TGCGCCAGCAGCTTAAATGTGCAAGAGACCCAGTACTTC. Its protein is CASSLNVQETQYF.

This chain links TRBV7-8 with TRBJ2-2; a possible D gene is TRBD1 (6 bases). The CDR3 consists of 14 residues. Trimming removed 2 bases at V and 4 bases at J, with 8 bases between. Germline lookup yields CDR1 SGHVS and CDR2 FQNEAQ. CDR3 nucleotide sequence: TGTGCCAGCAGCTTATGGGGGCGCACCGGGGAGCTGTTTTTT. Its protein product is CASSLWGRTGELFF.

The chain carries TRBV5-1 and TRBJ1-4; TRBD1 matches at 8 bases. This CDR3 has 15 residues. The J segment lost 5 bases and the V segment lost 2 bases, leaving 5 bases of the junction unmatched. Germline-derived CDR1 and CDR2 are SGHRS and YFSETQ. CDR3 in DNA: TGCGCCAGCAGCTTTCGGACAGGGACGAATGAAAAACTGTTTTTT. This sequence encodes CASSFRTGTNEKLFF.

V is TRBV7-9 and J is TRBJ1-3, with 7 bases matching TRBD1. Germline V gives CDR1 SEHNR, CDR2 FQNEAQ (reference sequence). The CDR3 consists of 15 residues. V lost 5 bases to trimming and J lost 0 bases; unmatched junction nucleotides: 4. The CDR3 nucleotides are TGTGCCAGCAGCCCTGGGACAGCCTCTGGAAACACCATATATTTT. Its protein is CASSPGTASGNTIYF.

V gene TRBV6-1 combines with J gene TRBJ2-3, with 11 bases that match TRBD1. This CDR3 is 16 amino acids long. Germline-derived CDR1 and CDR2 are MNHNS and SASEGT. With V trimmed by 0 bases and J by 4 bases, 3 bases remained unmatched. For the CDR3, the DNA is TGTGCCAGCAGTGAAGCAGGGGGACAGGGGGCAGATACGCAGTATTTT. It codes for CASSEAGGQGADTQYF.

The chain couples TRBV10-3 to TRBJ2-1; TRBD2 might be the D (6 bases). The ends were cut back, 0 bases at V and 2 bases at J, with 23 bases in the middle. Germline V lookup: CDR1 ENHRY, CDR2 SYGVKD. The CDR3 is 20 amino acids. CDR3: CAISESGTSPTRRAYNEQFF. The CDR3 coding sequence is TGTGCCATCAGTGAGTCGGGAACTAGCCCAACCCGCCGGGCCTACAATGAGCAGTTCTTC.

This clone was recorded a few times. J is TRBJ2-3 and V is TRBV7-3; TRBD2 matches at 7 bases. Unmatched junction bases numbered 5, after V lost 5 bases and J lost 6 bases. Germline lookup yields CDR1 SGHTA and CDR2 FQGTGA. This CDR3 is 13 amino acids long. CDR3 coding DNA: TGTGCCAGCAGCATCGGACTAGGGGATACGCAGTATTTT. Protein product: CASSIGLGDTQYF.

This chain connects TRBV18 to TRBJ2-7; 10 nucleotides line up with TRBD1. V lost 3 bases to trimming and J lost 3 bases; unmatched junction nucleotides: 11. This CDR3 comprises 17 residues. Germline CDR1 and CDR2: KGHSH and LQKENI. This CDR3 reads CASSPRRVGTGDYEQYF. The CDR3 DNA follows: TGTGCCAGCTCACCCCGCCGAGTTGGGACAGGGGACTACGAGCAGTACTTC.

This clone was seen once. This chain uses TRBV4-1 with TRBJ1-1, with D possibly being TRBD1 (5 bases). Germline V lookup: CDR1 MGHRA, CDR2 YSYEKL. V lost 4 bases to trimming and J lost 5 bases, with 20 bases between them. The CDR3 runs 16 residues. CDR3 sequence: CASSPGRGSLMTEAFF. Here the CDR3 DNA reads TGCGCCAGCAGCCCCGGCCGGGGGTCCCTCATGACTGAAGCTTTCTTT.

This rearrangement joins TRBV28 to TRBJ1-2, with D unclear. Trimming took 6 bases from V and 4 from J, leaving 24 bases between them. The CDR3 length is 17 residues. Germline V gives CDR1 MDHEN, CDR2 SYDVKM. Here the CDR3 reads CASSRAPFLDGTYGYTF. CDR3 coding DNA: TGTGCCAGCAGCCGGGCGCCGTTCTTGGACGGTACCTATGGCTACACCTTC.

V gene TRBV28 combines with J gene TRBJ1-2; D not resolved. The V end lost 3 bases, the J end lost 5 bases, and 16 bases lay between the germline ends. This CDR3 has 15 residues. Germline CDR1 and CDR2: MDHEN and SYDVKM. CDR3 region: CASSLGTRTGYGYTF. DNA for the CDR3: TGTGCCAGCAGTTTGGGCACTCGGACCGGGTATGGCTACACCTTC.

The rearrangement links TRBV6-6 to TRBJ1-3; D is perhaps TRBD1 or TRBD2 (5 bases each). The J call is doubtful: the DNA matches TRBJ2-2 better. The CDR3 totals 14 residues. The germline V gene has CDR1 MNHNY and CDR2 SVGAGI (reference sequence). The CDR3 DNA is TGTGCCAGCAGGTTGGGGACGGACACCGGGGAGCTGTTTTTT. This sequence encodes CASRLGTDTGELFF.

As DNA, the CDR3 is TGTGCCAGCAGCCTAGGACTAGCGGGAGTCCATGAGCAGTTCTTC. Its protein product is CASSLGLAGVHEQFF. The V gene is TRBV7-9, the J gene TRBJ2-1; 13 positions agree with TRBD2. V was pared by 5 bases and J by 8 bases, with 6 bases of the junction left unmatched. This CDR3 contains 15 residues. Germline V gene sequence: CDR1 SEHNR, CDR2 FQNEAQ (reference sequence).

Notes on this clone: A read error is likely here: a far larger clone is one base away. Other nucleotide sequences from this sample produce the same CDR3. The genes are TRBV7-2 and TRBJ2-5; perhaps TRBD1 as D (6 bases). Germline values: CDR1 SGHTA, CDR2 FQGNSA. Trimming stripped 3 bases from V and 1 base from J, with 12 bases between. The CDR3 sequence is 15 residues long. The CDR3 DNA is TGTGCCAGCAGCTTGGCAGGGGCAGTCCAAGAGACCCAGTACTTC. Residues: CASSLAGAVQETQYF.

This clone was recorded at least ten times. The gene calls are TRBV5-1 and TRBJ2-7; D is unclear. Germline values: CDR1 SGHRS, CDR2 YFSETQ. Trimming shortened V by 0 bases and J by 5 bases, and 9 bases separated the two germline ends. The CDR3 length is 13 residues. DNA for the CDR3: TGCGCCAGCAGCTTGGCCCGGGCCCACGAGCAGTACTTC. As protein: CASSLARAHEQYF.

This clone was recorded once. The genes are TRBV15 and TRBJ2-1; 9 bases align to TRBD2. Germline loops: CDR1 LNHNV, CDR2 YYDKDF (reference sequence). The CDR3 is 15 residues long. V lost 2 bases and J lost 4; bases outside the gene matches: 3. The CDR3: CATSRLTSGYNEQFF. CDR3 nucleotide sequence: TGTGCCACCAGCAGATTGACTAGCGGATACAATGAGCAGTTCTTC.

The chain combines TRBV28 with TRBJ2-7; TRBD1 is a possible D gene (6 bases). The CDR3 consists of 15 residues. Trimming took 5 bases from V and 3 from J, leaving 17 bases between them. CDR1 is MDHEN and CDR2 is SYDVKM in the germline V gene. DNA for the CDR3: TGTGCCAGCAGTCAACCCGGGACATCGGGCTACGAGCAGTACTTC. Encoded protein: CASSQPGTSGYEQYF.

This clone was counted ten times or more. This rearrangement joins TRBV28 to TRBJ2-7, with D unclear. From germline, CDR1 is MDHEN and CDR2 SYDVKM. Trimming took off 6 bases at V and 3 bases at J, with 12 bases between the two ends. This CDR3 has 13 amino acids. The CDR3 nucleotides are TGTGCCAGCAGGGCCATCACCTACTACGAGCAGTACTTC. Translated, it gives CASRAITYYEQYF.

V is TRBV28 and J is TRBJ1-5; 9 bases align to TRBD1. CDR3 length equals 14 residues. V was clipped by 4 bases and J by 6 bases; unmatched bases: 4. Germline V gene sequence: CDR1 MDHEN, CDR2 SYDVKM. Here the CDR3 reads CASSYRGRLQPQHF. The CDR3 DNA follows: TGTGCCAGCAGTTACAGGGGGCGACTTCAGCCCCAGCATTTT.

V and J are TRBV30 and TRBJ2-5, with D hard to call. The CDR3 spans 14 residues. Trimming took off 1 base at V and 2 bases at J, with 11 bases between the two ends. Germline lookup yields CDR1 GTSNPN and CDR2 SVGIG (reference sequence). The DNA of the CDR3 is TGTGCCTGGAGTGCAGGCCTAGGGCAAGAGACCCAGTACTTC. This encodes CAWSAGLGQETQYF.